The text below deals with one TCR beta chain. No antigen is known for it. Repertoires were generated with immunoSEQ multiplex PCR, while TCRdb's copy carries only in-frame clones and drops some. This table holds 2 million to 2.5 million clones, just over 90% found once. These data originate in a study of shared clonotypes between healthy human individuals. Study-wide context: A donor's plate count was three for CD4 naive and three for CD4 memory; CD8 naive had two and CD8 memory one.

Germline assignment: CDR1 LNHDA and CDR2 SQIVND (reference sequence). V lost 5 bases and J lost 8; bases outside the gene matches: 4. This CDR3 comprises 13 residues. Findings of the study overall: Tissue TCR repertoires likely differ from these blood-only repertoires. Memory subsets generally showed smaller estimated richness than naive subsets did.

The chain employs TRBV19 and TRBJ2-1, with 9 bases lining up with TRBD2. The material sequenced was naive CD4+ T cells from PBMCs. The subset was: CD45RA+ positively selected. This clonotype was sampled from a man in his late teens or twenties in good health. Some clones in this sample may be carry-over from other donors' samples. DNA of the CDR3: TGTGCCAGTAGTGGCGGGAGGGTCGATGAGCAGTTCTTC. Protein: CASSGGRVDEQFF.